Listed below are T cell receptor beta chains from one sample, sequenced in a study of neurological immune-mediated disorders. Using its own MiXCR run on the 5' RACE reads, TCRdb lists one record per CDR3 protein. The data hold about 37,000 distinct CDR3 sequences, with around a tenth observed a single time. Sequencing was performed on CD4+ T cells from blood. The receptors here all came from a woman aged 30 to 39 with HTLV-1-associated myelopathy (HAM/TSP). CDR3s include the opening cysteine and the closing phenylalanine or tryptophan. Each record gives: D gene, J gene, V gene, CDR3 length, clone size, CDR3 DNA, CDR3 protein. D genes are given only for firm matches. Not every row has a clone size; where given, it reads once, few, many or a size class.

D gene: NA; J gene: TRBJ1-1; V gene: TRBV30; CDR3 length: 12; clone size: many; CDR3 DNA: TGTGCCTGGAGTGTACGGGGGTCTGAAGCTTTCTTT; CDR3 protein: CAWSVRGSEAFF
D gene: NA; J gene: TRBJ1-3; V gene: TRBV20-1; CDR3 length: 16; clone size: NA; CDR3 DNA: TGCAGTGCTAGAGATCCGGTCCCCAGCTCTGGAAACACCATATATTTT; CDR3 protein: CSARDPVPSSGNTIYF
D gene: NA; J gene: TRBJ1-3; V gene: TRBV10-3; CDR3 length: 14; clone size: many; CDR3 DNA: TGTGCCATCAGTGAGTTTAAACAGGGAAACACCATATATTTT; CDR3 protein: CAISEFKQGNTIYF
D gene: NA; J gene: TRBJ1-5; V gene: TRBV5-1; CDR3 length: 15; clone size: many; CDR3 DNA: TGCGCCAGCAGCTTGGCTGCGGGAAGGGGCCAGCCCCAGCATTTT; CDR3 protein: CASSLAAGRGQPQHF
D gene: NA; J gene: TRBJ1-1; V gene: TRBV3-1; CDR3 length: 13; clone size: many; CDR3 DNA: TGTGCCGCCTCCACCCAGGGGTACACTGAAGCTTTCTTT; CDR3 protein: CAASTQGYTEAFF
D gene: NA; J gene: TRBJ2-5; V gene: TRBV7-2; CDR3 length: 13; clone size: many; CDR3 DNA: TGTGCCATCAAAGGCGTCGGGAAAGAGACCCAGTACTTC; CDR3 protein: CAIKGVGKETQYF
D gene: NA; J gene: TRBJ2-3; V gene: TRBV5-1; CDR3 length: 13; clone size: many; CDR3 DNA: TGCGCCAGCAGCTCCCCGGGGGCAGATACGCAGTATTTT; CDR3 protein: CASSSPGADTQYF
D gene: TRBD2; J gene: TRBJ2-1; V gene: TRBV2; CDR3 length: 12; clone size: NA; CDR3 DNA: TGTGCCAGCGAGGGCGGGGGGGTTAAGCAGTTCTTC; CDR3 protein: CASEGGGVKQFF
D gene: TRBD1; J gene: TRBJ1-2; V gene: TRBV20-1; CDR3 length: 14; clone size: many; CDR3 DNA: TGCAGTGCTAGTGACGGACAGGGAATCTATGGCTACACCTTC; CDR3 protein: CSASDGQGIYGYTF
D gene: NA; J gene: TRBJ2-5; V gene: TRBV9; CDR3 length: 13; clone size: many; CDR3 DNA: TGTGCCAGCAGCGGGGGGCCTGCAGAGACCCAGTACTTC; CDR3 protein: CASSGGPAETQYF
D gene: NA; J gene: TRBJ2-6; V gene: TRBV7-8; CDR3 length: 15; clone size: many; CDR3 DNA: TGTGCCAGCAGCTTAATGGGGTCTGGGGCCAACGTCCTGACTTTC; CDR3 protein: CASSLMGSGANVLTF
D gene: NA; J gene: TRBJ1-5; V gene: TRBV5-1; CDR3 length: 15; clone size: many; CDR3 DNA: TGCGCCAGCAGCTTGAAGGGGGGAGCGGGACAGCCCCAGCATTTT; CDR3 protein: CASSLKGGAGQPQHF
D gene: TRBD1; J gene: TRBJ1-1; V gene: TRBV7-9; CDR3 length: 21; clone size: many; CDR3 DNA: TGTGCCAGCAGCTTGGTCGGCACCCTCAGACGGGACAGGGGAGGGAACACTGAAGCTTTCTTT; CDR3 protein: CASSLVGTLRRDRGGNTEAFF
D gene: NA; J gene: TRBJ1-1; V gene: TRBV5-1; CDR3 length: 15; clone size: many; CDR3 DNA: TGCGCCAGCAGCTTGGCGGGCTTCGGTTCCCGGCGGGCTTTCTTT; CDR3 protein: CASSLAGFGSRRAFF
D gene: NA; J gene: TRBJ2-1; V gene: TRBV9; CDR3 length: 15; clone size: many; CDR3 DNA: TGTGCCAGCAGCGTACTTGACCTGCTAGGGATTGAGCAGTTCTTC; CDR3 protein: CASSVLDLLGIEQFF
D gene: TRBD1; J gene: TRBJ1-1; V gene: TRBV30; CDR3 length: 13; clone size: many; CDR3 DNA: TGTGCCTGGAGTGTGGACAGGGCCACTGAAGCTTTCTTT; CDR3 protein: CAWSVDRATEAFF
D gene: NA; J gene: TRBJ1-1; V gene: TRBV7-9; CDR3 length: 12; clone size: many; CDR3 DNA: TGTGCCAGCAGCCCAGAGACCGCTGAAGCTTTCTTT; CDR3 protein: CASSPETAEAFF
D gene: NA; J gene: TRBJ2-7; V gene: TRBV6-5; CDR3 length: 15; clone size: many; CDR3 DNA: TGTGCCAGCAGTAAAATACCTGGGGGCTCCTACGAGCAGTACTTC; CDR3 protein: CASSKIPGGSYEQYF
D gene: TRBD1; J gene: TRBJ2-6; V gene: TRBV7-2; CDR3 length: 17; clone size: many; CDR3 DNA: TGTGCCAGCAGTAAGACCGGGACAGGGGCTGGGGCCAACGTCCTGACTTTC; CDR3 protein: CASSKTGTGAGANVLTF